This T cell receptor (beta chain) appears in the sequencing data of a study of a mutant IDH1 vaccine in newly diagnosed glioma. Study in general: Patients previously underwent radiotherapy, temozolomide, or both, and most underwent both.

Sequencing was performed with immunoSEQ multiplex PCR; in TCRdb, only in-frame clones are kept and a portion is missing. The sample includes 70,000 to 100,000 clones, about 91% of them seen just once. Germline-derived CDR1 and CDR2 are MDHEN and SYDVKM. The length of the CDR3 is 16 residues. V was pared by 3 bases and J by 2 bases, with 15 bases between. Comment on this clone: The antigen remains undetermined.

Time point indicated: week 5, during vaccination. It was 300 ug of mutant IDH1 20-mer peptide that made up each vaccine dose, given with topical imiquimod. Sequenced material: PBMCs, taken from a glioma patient whose treatment included an IDH1 peptide vaccine. This TCR was sampled from a woman between 45 and 65 years old with glioma. The genes are TRBV28 and TRBJ2-3, with a tentative D call TRBD1 (6 bases). The CDR3 sequence: CASSFAPGTPTDTQYF. DNA of the CDR3: TGTGCCAGCAGTTTTGCCCCCGGGACACCCACAGATACGCAGTATTTT.